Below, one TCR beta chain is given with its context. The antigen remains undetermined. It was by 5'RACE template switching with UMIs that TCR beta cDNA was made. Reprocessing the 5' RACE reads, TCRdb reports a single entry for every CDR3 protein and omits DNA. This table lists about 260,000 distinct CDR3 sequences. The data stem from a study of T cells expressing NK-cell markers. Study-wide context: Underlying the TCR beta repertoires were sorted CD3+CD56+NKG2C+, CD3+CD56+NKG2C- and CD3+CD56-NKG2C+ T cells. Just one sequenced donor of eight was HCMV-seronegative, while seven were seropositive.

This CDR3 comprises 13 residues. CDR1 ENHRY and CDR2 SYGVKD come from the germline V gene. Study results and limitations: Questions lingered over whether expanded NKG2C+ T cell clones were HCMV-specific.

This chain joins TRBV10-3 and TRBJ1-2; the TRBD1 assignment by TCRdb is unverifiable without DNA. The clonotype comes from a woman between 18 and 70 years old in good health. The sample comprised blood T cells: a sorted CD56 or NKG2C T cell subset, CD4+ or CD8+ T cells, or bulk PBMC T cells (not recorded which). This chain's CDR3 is CAISGTGDYGYTF.